Described below is a single T cell receptor beta chain sequence and its context. In this sample, this clonotype turned up many times. Its target antigen remains unknown. Qualities for individual bases were not recorded, and no much larger clone is one base off. The data originate from a study of T cells in Graves' hyperthyroidism and ophthalmopathy (dated by TCRdb to about 2019). Looking at the study overall: Peripheral blood was sampled at the time of initial diagnosis, prior to any treatment. TCR V-J signatures able to tell the groups apart were searched for in a discovery cohort of approximately 95 patients, of whom more than 40 had Graves' ophthalmopathy and roughly 58 had stable Graves' hyperthyroidism. Prospective prediction of ophthalmopathy was tested in an independent validation cohort consisting of under 20 hyperthyroidism patients and some 16 patients who later progressed to ophthalmopathy. The 80 to 100 discovery patients were randomly divided into training and test sets at a 7:3 ratio. In six Graves' hyperthyroidism patients, the study also compared T-cell repertoires from thyroid tissue with T-cell repertoires from blood. Once sampling was done, hyperthyroidism patients were given methimazole at a starting dose of 30 mg daily, whereas ophthalmopathy patients were given high-dose intravenous methylprednisolone. The paper describes TCR Vbeta CDR3 sequencing of 135 peripheral blood samples, made up of 43 ophthalmopathy patients, roughly 75 hyperthyroidism patients and 17 progressor patients. Broader findings and caveats from the paper: In validation, the model predicted progression to ophthalmopathy with around 71% sensitivity and around 72% specificity, a median of around 6.6 months before onset. Most expanded thyroid clonotypes (frequency above 0.001) were also detected in blood, suggesting blood repertoires may reflect thyroid immune responses. A 13 V-J signature model separated ophthalmopathy from stable hyperthyroidism, with nearly 90% sensitivity and roughly 84% specificity in cross-validation and 80%/75% in testing. Sample size was not statistically predetermined, and investigators were not blinded to group allocation.

The TCR beta CDR3 regions were amplified from RNA transcripts. The first round of RT-PCR for the TCR CDR3 was performed with the HTBI primer set and the Qiagen OneStep RT-PCR kit. Libraries were constructed in a second round of multiplex PCR, after which size selection and purification were carried out. The libraries were sequenced on an Illumina HiSeq2000 using paired-end 100 bp reads. In the authors' own workflow: SOAPnuke was used to process the raw data, removing reads that contained adapters or uncalled bases, had a mean Phred below 15, or lacked an exact match to the constant primer or identifier. COPE v1.2.5 was used to merge the high-quality paired reads, and each unique nucleotide sequence was defined as a clonotype. MiTCR v1.1 was used to align the clonotypes against IMGT TRBV, TRBD and TRBJ reference segments. Only V-J combinations with frequency above 0.0001, covering 99% to 99.2% of repertoires, were analysed. A TCS score was defined as the ratio between F50 (clonal expansion) and ExV (chaos), using BLOSUM62-based TCRdist between CDR3 peptides within each V-J. Welch's t-statistics and random forest reduced several hundred V-J features to 13, which were used in a naive Bayes classifier (R e1071). TCRdb ran its own pipeline on the public reads, namely fastp trimming at Q25 and MiXCR clone calling, and kept in-frame beta chains. Identical CDR3 proteins give one entry, which carries the most common genes and DNA. The V and J calls and clone size are TCRdb's, not the authors'. In this sample the table shows approximately 430,000 distinct CDR3 sequences, roughly 14% of which occur a single time. The ten largest clonotypes hold over 10% of the sample.

Moderately to severely active disease, a Clinical Activity Score of at least 3, a NOSPECS grade of at least 4, and a duration under 3 months were present in ophthalmopathy patients. Any patient with an uncontrolled infection, another autoimmune disease, pregnancy or lactation was excluded. Diagnoses were based on clinical symptoms, serum thyroxine and TRAb, thyroid ultrasound and orbital computed tomography. PBMCs were isolated from 10 ml of fresh peripheral blood by Ficoll-Paque density gradient centrifugation. Trizol reagent was used to extract total RNA, and RNA quality was then checked on an Agilent 2100 Bioanalyzer. Sequences SGHTA (CDR1) and FQGNSA (CDR2) are obtained from the germline V gene. The CDR3, cysteine through phenylalanine, is 13 amino acids long. This entry keeps only the CDR3 DNA: 39 bases, framed from base 1. V is clipped by 5 bases and J by 6 bases, and the sequence between their germline boundaries is 13 bases long.

The sequence joins TRBV7-2 to TRBJ1-2, with the D gene too uncertain to name. Sequencing input: blood. The sequence derives from a man aged 18-30 years with Graves' ophthalmopathy. The base sequence is TGTGCCAGCAGCCTAAGACAAGTGAATGGCTACACCTTC. The translation is CASSLRQVNGYTF.